A selection of T cell receptor beta chains follows, all from one sample in a study of cytomegalovirus exposure and HLA in healthy donors. Profiling relied on immunoSEQ multiplex PCR, and the TCRdb table lists in-frame clones only, not all of them. The table lists roughly 170,000 clones, less than 85% of them singletons. The specimen sequenced was PBMCs. These receptors came from a boy between 10 and 17 years old in good health and CMV-seronegative. Both conserved end residues are part of each CDR3. Each record gives: V gene, D gene, clone size, J gene, CDR3 protein, CDR3 DNA. A D gene is named only where the DNA matches it firmly. Clone size is given for some rows only: seen once, a few or many times, or a class if the clone is expanded.

TRBV5-1	NA	few	TRBJ1-4	CASSLGMQGSGTNEKLFF	TGCGCCAGCAGCTTGGGAATGCAGGGGTCCGGGACTAATGAAAAACTGTTTTTT
TRBV6-5	NA	once	TRBJ2-5	CAAAVGETQYF	TGTGCCGCTGCCGTCGGGGAGACCCAGTACTTC
TRBV5-1	NA	NA	TRBJ1-5	CASSLNRASNQPQHF	TGCGCCAGCAGCTTGAACAGGGCGAGCAATCAGCCCCAGCATTTT
TRBV7-3	TRBD2	few	TRBJ2-1	CASSLISGLAVNEQFF	TGTGCCAGCAGCTTAATATCGGGACTAGCGGTCAATGAGCAGTTCTTC
TRBV5-8	NA	NA	TRBJ1-1	CASSLSGGAFF	TGTGCCAGCAGCTTGTCGGGGGGAGCTTTCTTT
TRBV5-1	TRBD1	NA	TRBJ2-7	CASSIPDRGSYEQYF	TGCGCCAGCAGCATACCAGACAGGGGTAGCTACGAGCAGTACTTC
TRBV4-1	NA	NA	TRBJ2-2	CASSSRQTTGELFF	TGCGCCAGCAGCTCCCGACAGACCACCGGGGAGCTGTTTTTT
TRBV9	TRBD2	NA	TRBJ2-1	CASSPGLAGVEQFF	TGTGCCAGCAGCCCGGGACTAGCGGGGGTTGAGCAGTTCTTC
TRBV9	NA	NA	TRBJ1-1	CASSVAGNTEAFF	TGTGCCAGCAGCGTAGCCGGGAACACTGAAGCTTTCTTT
TRBV6-5	NA	NA	TRBJ1-1	CASSYSRVGNTEAFF	TGTGCCAGCAGTTACTCGCGGGTGGGGAACACTGAAGCTTTCTTT
TRBV18	TRBD2	NA	TRBJ2-1	CASSPTLAGESFF	TGTGCCAGCTCACCCACATTAGCGGGAGAGTCGTTCTTC
TRBV7-5	NA	once	TRBJ2-7	CARGFGEQYF	TGTGCCAGAGGCTTCGGCGAGCAGTACTTC
TRBV5-6	NA	NA	TRBJ1-5	CASSLLVSNQPQHF	TGTGCCAGCAGCTTGTTGGTTAGCAATCAGCCTCAGCATTTT
TRBV5-5	NA	NA	TRBJ2-1	CASSLDWRDPYNEQFF	TGTGCCAGCAGCTTGGACTGGCGGGACCCCTACAATGAGCAGTTCTTC
TRBV27	TRBD1	NA	TRBJ1-3	CASRAAGGPGNTIYF	TGTGCCAGCAGAGCAGCAGGGGGCCCTGGAAACACCATATATTTT
TRBV9	NA	NA	TRBJ2-4	CASSGGGAGLAKNIQYF	TGTGCCAGCAGCGGAGGGGGAGCGGGGCTAGCCAAAAACATTCAGTACTTC
TRBV15	TRBD1	NA	TRBJ1-5	CATSRYRDRASYSNQPQHF	TGTGCCACCAGCAGATATAGGGACAGGGCGTCTTATAGCAATCAGCCCCAGCATTTT
TRBV18	TRBD2	NA	TRBJ2-5	CASSPRSREKETQYF	TGTGCCAGCTCACCACGGTCGCGGGAGAAAGAGACCCAGTACTTC
TRBV27	NA	NA	TRBJ2-6	CASGSATGIDSPSGANVLTF	TGTGCCAGCGGTTCAGCAACAGGTATCGATTCACCCTCTGGGGCCAACGTCCTGACTTTC
TRBV16	NA	NA	TRBJ1-1	CASSQGRGTEAFF	TGTGCCAGCAGCCAAGGAAGAGGTACTGAAGCTTTCTTT
TRBV19	TRBD1	NA	TRBJ1-1	CASRTGTEAFF	TGTGCCAGCCGGACAGGCACTGAAGCTTTCTTT
TRBV7-9	NA	NA	TRBJ2-1	CSSSYRDEQFF	TGTTCCAGCAGCTACAGGGATGAGCAGTTCTTC
TRBV10-3	NA	NA	TRBJ1-2	CAISESSPDRPVDGYTF	TGTGCCATCAGTGAGTCGTCCCCCGACAGGCCCGTCGATGGCTACACCTTC
TRBV5-1	NA	NA	TRBJ1-4	CASSLVPGETYLFF	TGCGCCAGCAGCTTGGTGCCAGGGGAAACTTATCTGTTTTTT
TRBV19	TRBD2	NA	TRBJ2-2	CASSLGLAGRYTGELFF	TGTGCCAGTAGCCTTGGACTAGCGGGAAGGTACACCGGGGAGCTGTTTTTT
TRBV27	NA	NA	TRBJ1-2	CASSLSRTGYRDYGYTF	TGTGCCAGCAGTTTATCGAGAACAGGGTATCGAGACTATGGCTACACCTTC
TRBV18	NA	NA	TRBJ1-5	CASSPENQPQHF	TGTGCCAGCTCACCAGAGAATCAGCCCCAGCATTTT
TRBV27	NA	NA	TRBJ1-2	CASRPTDNYGYTF	TGTGCCAGCAGGCCTACAGATAACTATGGCTACACCTTC
TRBV9	TRBD2	NA	TRBJ2-1	CASSAGTSGGKTYNEQFF	TGTGCCAGCAGCGCCGGGACTAGCGGGGGAAAGACCTACAATGAGCAGTTCTTC
TRBV12-5	NA	NA	TRBJ2-5	CASGLGLQQETQYF	TGTGCTAGTGGTTTGGGACTTCAGCAAGAGACCCAGTACTTC
TRBV5-6	TRBD1	NA	TRBJ1-3	CASSSLDRGTGNTIYF	TGTGCCAGCAGCTCACTAGACAGGGGGACTGGAAACACCATATATTTT
TRBV4-1	TRBD1	few	TRBJ1-2	CASSQETGVAKYGYTF	TGCGCCAGCAGCCAAGAGACAGGGGTGGCTAAGTATGGCTACACCTTC
TRBV11-1	TRBD1	NA	TRBJ1-2	CASRPTGGSGGYTF	TGTGCCAGCAGACCTACAGGGGGATCCGGTGGCTACACCTTC
TRBV19	TRBD1	NA	TRBJ2-3	CASSIPTGEGTDTQYF	TGTGCCAGTAGTATCCCGACAGGGGAAGGGACAGATACGCAGTATTTT
TRBV4-3	NA	NA	TRBJ1-3	CASSQGHSSGNTIYF	TGCGCCAGCAGCCAGGGACATAGCTCTGGAAACACCATATATTTT
TRBV6-5	TRBD2	NA	TRBJ2-5	CASRLTSGSQETQYF	TGTGCCAGCAGGCTGACTAGCGGATCCCAAGAGACCCAGTACTTC
TRBV7-8	NA	NA	TRBJ2-3	CASSSLDSPSTDTQYF	TGTGCCAGCAGCTCGCTAGATAGCCCGAGCACAGATACGCAGTATTTT
TRBV10-3	NA	NA	TRBJ1-1	CAIRGRENTEAFF	TGTGCCATCAGAGGGAGAGAGAACACTGAAGCTTTCTTT